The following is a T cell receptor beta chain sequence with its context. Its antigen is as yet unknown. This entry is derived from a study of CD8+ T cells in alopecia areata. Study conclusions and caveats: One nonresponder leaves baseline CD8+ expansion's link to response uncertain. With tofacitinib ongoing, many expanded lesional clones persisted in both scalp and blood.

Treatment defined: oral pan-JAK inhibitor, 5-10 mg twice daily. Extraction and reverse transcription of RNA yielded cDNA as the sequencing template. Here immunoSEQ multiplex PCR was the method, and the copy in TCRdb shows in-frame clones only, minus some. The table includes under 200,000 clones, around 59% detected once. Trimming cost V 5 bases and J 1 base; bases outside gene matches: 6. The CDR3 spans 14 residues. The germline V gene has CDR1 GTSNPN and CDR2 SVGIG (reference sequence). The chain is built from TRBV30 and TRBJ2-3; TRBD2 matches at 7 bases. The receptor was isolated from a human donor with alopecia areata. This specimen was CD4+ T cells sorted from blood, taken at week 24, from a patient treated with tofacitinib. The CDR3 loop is CAWSWTSRTDTQYF. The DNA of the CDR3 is TGTGCCTGGTCCTGGACTAGTCGCACAGATACGCAGTATTTT.